The 22 T cell receptor beta chains below come from one sample, sequenced in a study of blood T cell repertoires in COVID-19. The repertoire was sequenced with immunoSEQ multiplex PCR; TCRdb's copy has only in-frame clones and lacks some. The sample records fewer than 70,000 clones, roughly 84% being singletons. The sequenced sample was peripheral blood. The receptors shown here come from a man aged 50-60 years with active COVID-19.

V usage is TRBV6-6 and J usage is TRBJ2-5; D gene uncertain. CDR1 is MNHNY and CDR2 is SVGAGI in the germline V gene (reference sequence). The germline V and J ends were trimmed by 4 bases and 2 bases, with 11 bases remaining between them. CDR3 length equals 14 residues. Here the CDR3 DNA reads TGTGCCAGCAGTTTCGTACAGTTACAAGAGACCCAGTACTTC. This gives the protein CASSFVQLQETQYF.

The CDR3 region is CAWSVQGNTEAFF. In nucleotides, the CDR3 is TGTGCCTGGAGTGTACAGGGAAACACTGAAGCTTTCTTT. This rearrangement joins TRBV30 to TRBJ1-1, with D maybe TRBD1 (6 bases). V dropped 0 bases and J dropped 2 bases, with 7 bases sitting between them. Germline lookup yields CDR1 GTSNPN and CDR2 SVGIG (reference sequence). The CDR3 is made up of 13 amino acids.

This clone was picked up a small number of times. The CDR3 sequence is CASRERGGFGEQYF. Here the CDR3 DNA reads TGTGCCAGCAGGGAGCGGGGGGGCTTTGGCGAGCAGTACTTC. This chain links TRBV2 with TRBJ2-7, with TRBD2 identical over 10 bases. Germline CDR1 is SNHLY and CDR2 is FYNNEI. The CDR3 has 14 amino acids. The junction had 8 bases not matched to a gene; V was cut back by 6 bases and J by 6 bases.

The chain has TRBV4-1 and TRBJ2-2; D is perhaps TRBD2 (6 bases). The CDR3 has 16 amino acids. V lost 4 bases and J lost 0, with 12 bases in between. Germline CDR1 is MGHRA and CDR2 is YSYEKL. The CDR3 sequence: CASSRLLATNTGELFF. For the CDR3, the DNA is TGCGCCAGCAGCCGTCTCCTAGCGACGAACACCGGGGAGCTGTTTTTT.

This clone is medium-sized (0.01 to 0.1%) by share. The chain has TRBV20-1 and TRBJ2-3; no definite D call. The ends were cut back, 5 bases at V and 2 bases at J, with 11 bases in the middle. The CDR3 contains 13 residues. Germline V gene data show CDR1 as DFQATT and CDR2 as SNEGSKA (reference sequence). The CDR3 protein is CSAGGVSTDTQYF. The DNA for the CDR3 is TGCAGTGCTGGTGGTGTCTCCACAGATACGCAGTATTTT.

V usage is TRBV13 and J usage is TRBJ2-3; D is perhaps TRBD2 (5 bases). Trimming shortened V by 5 bases and J by 1 base, and 13 bases separated the two germline ends. Germline-derived CDR1 and CDR2 are PRHDT and FYEKMQ (reference sequence). The CDR3 sequence is 15 residues long. DNA for the CDR3: TGTGCCAGCAGCATCGGACGGGGTGGCACAGATACGCAGTATTTT. This gives the protein CASSIGRGGTDTQYF.

The chain recombines TRBV11-2 with TRBJ2-2; D perhaps matches TRBD2 (7 bases). The CDR3 length is 16 residues. CDR1 is SGHAT, CDR2 FQNNGV, per germline. V lost 1 base to trimming and J lost 2 bases, with 11 bases between them. The DNA of the CDR3 is TGTGCCAGCAGCTTAGCGGGGGGCCATAACACCGGGGAGCTGTTTTTT. This gives the protein CASSLAGGHNTGELFF.

This clone was seen a single time. The chain employs TRBV20-1 and TRBJ2-3; no reliable D call. CDR3 length: 11 residues. V shed 6 bases and J shed 4 bases, with 8 bases lying between them. CDR1 DFQATT and CDR2 SNEGSKA come from the germline V gene (reference sequence). The CDR3 region is CSAPRPDTQYF. Written as DNA, the CDR3 is TGCAGTGCCCCGAGGCCAGATACGCAGTATTTT.

The CDR3 DNA is TGCGCCAGCAGCCAAGAAAGTGACAGTGCAACTAATGAAAAACTGTTTTTT. This translates into CASSQESDSATNEKLFF. The chain joins TRBV4-1 to TRBJ1-4; TRBD1 might be the D (5 bases). V lost 0 bases and J lost 0, with 11 bases in between. There are 17 residues in the CDR3. Germline CDR1 and CDR2: MGHRA and YSYEKL.

This clone has at least ten counts. V and J are TRBV6-5 and TRBJ1-5; no reliable D call. The V and J ends lost 8 bases and 6 bases respectively, with 17 bases between them. This CDR3 spans 14 amino acids. Germline V gene data show CDR1 as MNHEY and CDR2 as SVGAGI. CDR3 DNA sequence: TGTGCCAGCGAAAACGGAGGATGGGGTCAGCCCCAGCATTTT. Its protein product is CASENGGWGQPQHF.

The gene calls are TRBV12-3 or TRBV12-4 and TRBJ2-2; tentatively, D is TRBD2 (5 bases). Trimming stripped 6 bases from V and 2 bases from J, with 7 bases between. The CDR3 runs to 13 residues. This CDR3 reads CASSAGNTGELFF. Written as DNA, the CDR3 is TGTGCCAGCAGCGCGGGTAACACCGGGGAGCTGTTTTTT.

V and J are TRBV18 and TRBJ1-6, with TRBD1 identical over 7 bases. V lost 5 bases, J lost 9 bases, and 7 bases stayed unmatched. From germline, CDR1 is KGHSH and CDR2 LQKENI. The CDR3 has 14 amino acids. As DNA, the CDR3 is TGTGCCAGCTCAGTCTCAGGGGGAGTTTCACCCCTCCACTTT. It translates to CASSVSGGVSPLHF.

This clone was picked up one time. The CDR3 bases are TGTGCCAGCAGTCCATTAGCGGGGGTCTCCTACGAGCAGTACTTC. Its protein product is CASSPLAGVSYEQYF. This chain links TRBV6-6 with TRBJ2-7, with 9 bases lining up with TRBD2. V dropped 5 bases and J dropped 0; count of bases not matched to a gene: 5. The CDR3 has 15 amino acids. The germline gives CDR1 MNHNY, CDR2 SVGAGI (reference sequence).

The V gene is TRBV19, the J gene TRBJ1-2; 9 bases agree with TRBD1. The CDR3 is 14 amino acids. CDR1 and CDR2 from the germline V gene are LNHDA and SQIVND (reference sequence). With 6 bases clipped from V and 1 base from J, the junction kept 3 bases outside the gene matches. In DNA, the CDR3 is TGTGCCAGTAGGGCGGGACAGGGTAACTATGGCTACACCTTC. Protein sequence: CASRAGQGNYGYTF.

This clone was detected only a few times. CDR3 sequence: CASSRNPDGGNSPLHF. The CDR3 region has the DNA TGCGCCAGCAGCCGTAACCCGGACGGAGGAAATTCACCCCTCCACTTT. V usage is TRBV4-1 and J usage is TRBJ1-6; D ambiguous. The germline gives CDR1 MGHRA, CDR2 YSYEKL. V lost 4 bases, J lost 7 bases, and 17 bases lay in between. The CDR3 is 16 amino acids.

This clone came up many times. The chain links TRBV4-1 to TRBJ1-2; D might be TRBD1 (6 bases). The CDR3 totals 15 residues. The V end lost 0 bases, the J end lost 4 bases, and 12 bases lay between the germline ends. CDR1 is MGHRA, CDR2 YSYEKL, per germline. CDR3 in amino acids: CASSQDQGMGYGYTF. Written as DNA, the CDR3 is TGCGCCAGCAGCCAAGACCAGGGGATGGGCTATGGCTACACCTTC.

The V and J genes are TRBV6-2 or TRBV6-3 and TRBJ2-7; D is perhaps TRBD1 (7 bases). V dropped 2 bases and J dropped 4 bases, with 12 bases sitting between them. Germline V CDR1 and CDR2: MNHEY, SVGEGT. This CDR3 is 14 amino acids long. The CDR3 DNA sequence: TGTGCCAGCAGTTACGGAGGGGGCGCGTACGAGCAGTACTTC. Translated, it gives CASSYGGGAYEQYF.

The chain recombines TRBV27 with TRBJ1-2; a possible D gene is TRBD1 (5 bases). V was pared by 4 bases and J by 5 bases, with 14 bases between. The germline CDR1 and CDR2 sequences are MNHEY and SMNVEV (reference sequence). CDR3 size: 14 residues. CDR3 sequence reads: CASSSFLGPYGYTF. The CDR3 DNA reads TGTGCCAGCAGTTCGTTCCTGGGGCCATATGGCTACACCTTC.

This clone was seen a single time. V is TRBV12-3 or TRBV12-4 and J is TRBJ2-3; D might be TRBD2 (5 bases). This CDR3 has 13 residues. V shed 6 bases and J shed 3 bases, with 10 bases lying between them. The CDR3 sequence: CASSPPGTDTQYF. The DNA of the CDR3 is TGTGCCAGCAGCCCTCCGGGAACAGATACGCAGTATTTT.

The chain links TRBV7-9 to TRBJ2-3; 12 bases line up with TRBD1. CDR1 and CDR2 from the germline V gene are SEHNR and FQNEAQ (reference sequence). The CDR3 is 16 amino acids. Germline trimming cut 5 bases from V and 3 bases from J; bases unmatched to any gene: 6. This chain's CDR3 is CASSRDRGQLTDTQYF. CDR3 nucleotide sequence: TGTGCCAGCAGCCGGGACAGGGGGCAGTTGACAGATACGCAGTATTTT.

The chain carries TRBV20-1 and TRBJ2-3; 12 positions match TRBD2. Per the germline V gene, CDR1 is DFQATT and CDR2 is SNEGSKA (reference sequence). The length of the CDR3 is 16 residues. With 3 bases clipped from V and 5 bases from J, the junction kept 9 bases outside the gene matches. CDR3 nucleotides: TGCAGTGCTAGTCCGGCTAGCGGGAGGGCCAGAGATACGCAGTATTTT. This codes for CSASPASGRARDTQYF.

The J gene is TRBJ2-7, the V gene TRBV30; TRBD2 matches 9 bases. This CDR3 region has 15 residues. Trimming removed 1 base from V and 1 base from J; junction bases left unmatched: 5. Germline CDR1 reads GTSNPN; CDR2 reads SVGIG (reference sequence). Here the CDR3 reads CAWSARLAGSYEQYF. CDR3 DNA sequence: TGTGCCTGGAGTGCGAGGCTAGCGGGGTCCTACGAGCAGTACTTC.